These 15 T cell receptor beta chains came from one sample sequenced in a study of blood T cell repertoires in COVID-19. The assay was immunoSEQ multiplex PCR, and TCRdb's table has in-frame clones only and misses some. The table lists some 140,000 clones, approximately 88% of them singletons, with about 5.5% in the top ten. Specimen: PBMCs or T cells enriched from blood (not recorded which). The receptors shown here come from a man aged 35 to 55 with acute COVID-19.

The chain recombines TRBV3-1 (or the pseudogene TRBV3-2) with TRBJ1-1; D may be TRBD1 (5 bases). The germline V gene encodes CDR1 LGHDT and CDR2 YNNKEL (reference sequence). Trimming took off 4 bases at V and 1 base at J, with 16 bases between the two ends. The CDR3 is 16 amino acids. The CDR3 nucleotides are TGTGCCAGCAGCCCTATACTCGGACAAGCGAACACTGAAGCTTTCTTT. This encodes CASSPILGQANTEAFF.

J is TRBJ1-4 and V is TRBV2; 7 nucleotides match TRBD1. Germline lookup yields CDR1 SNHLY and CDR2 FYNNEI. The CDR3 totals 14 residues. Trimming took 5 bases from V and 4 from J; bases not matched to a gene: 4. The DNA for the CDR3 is TGTGCCAGCAGTAGGGACAGAAATAATGAAAAACTGTTTTTT. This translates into CASSRDRNNEKLFF.

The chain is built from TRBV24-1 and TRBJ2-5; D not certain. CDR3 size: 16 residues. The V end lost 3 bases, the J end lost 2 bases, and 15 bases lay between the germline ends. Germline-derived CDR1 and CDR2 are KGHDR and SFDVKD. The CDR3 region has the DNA TGTGCCACCAGTGATCCATTACAGAATCGGCAAGAGACCCAGTACTTC. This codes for CATSDPLQNRQETQYF.

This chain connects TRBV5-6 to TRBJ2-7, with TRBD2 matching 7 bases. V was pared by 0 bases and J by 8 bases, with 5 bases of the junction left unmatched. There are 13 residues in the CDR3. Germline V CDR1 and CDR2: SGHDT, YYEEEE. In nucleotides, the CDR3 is TGTGCCAGCAGCTTGGAGGGCAGCGGGAAGCAGTACTTC. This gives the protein CASSLEGSGKQYF.

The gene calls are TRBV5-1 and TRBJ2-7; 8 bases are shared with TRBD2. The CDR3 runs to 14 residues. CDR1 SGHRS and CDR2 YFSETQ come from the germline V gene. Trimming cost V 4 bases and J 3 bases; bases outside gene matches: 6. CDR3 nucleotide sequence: TGCGCCAGCAGCGGCGGGGGGCCCGACTACGAGCAGTACTTC. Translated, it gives CASSGGGPDYEQYF.

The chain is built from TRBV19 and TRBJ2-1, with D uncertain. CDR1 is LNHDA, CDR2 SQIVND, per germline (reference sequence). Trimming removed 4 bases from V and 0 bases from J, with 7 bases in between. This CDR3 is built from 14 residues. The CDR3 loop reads CASSKRNSYNEQFF. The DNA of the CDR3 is TGTGCCAGTAGTAAGAGGAACTCCTACAATGAGCAGTTCTTC. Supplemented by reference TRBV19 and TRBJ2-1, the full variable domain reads DGGITQSPKYLFRKEGQNVTLSCEQNLNHDAMYWYRQDPGQGLRLIYYSQIVNDFQKGDIAEGYSVSREKKESFPLTVTSAQKNPTAFYLCASSKRNSYNEQFFGPGTRLTVL.

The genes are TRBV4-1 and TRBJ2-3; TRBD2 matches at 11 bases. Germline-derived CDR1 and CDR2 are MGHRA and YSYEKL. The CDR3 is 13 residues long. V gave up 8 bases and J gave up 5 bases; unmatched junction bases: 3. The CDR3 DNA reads TGCGCCAGCGGACTAGCGGGTGGAGATACGCAGTATTTT. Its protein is CASGLAGGDTQYF.

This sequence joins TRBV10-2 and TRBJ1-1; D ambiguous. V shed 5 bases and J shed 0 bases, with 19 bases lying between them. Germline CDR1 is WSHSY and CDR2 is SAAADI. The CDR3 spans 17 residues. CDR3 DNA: TGCGCCAGCAGTCCTCAAGTAGCCAGAAACATGAACACTGAAGCTTTCTTT. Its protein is CASSPQVARNMNTEAFF.

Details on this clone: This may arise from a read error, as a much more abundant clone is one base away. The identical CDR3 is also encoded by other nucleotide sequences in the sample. CDR3 nucleotide sequence: TGTGCCAGCAGTGAAGGGGGACAGGGGAATCAGCCCCAGCATTTT. Its translation: CASSEGGQGNQPQHF. This chain joins TRBV2 and TRBJ1-5; 10 nucleotides line up with TRBD1. This CDR3 region has 15 residues. Germline V gene lookup returns CDR1 SNHLY and CDR2 FYNNEI. The J segment lost 4 bases and the V segment lost 1 base, leaving 1 base of the junction unmatched.

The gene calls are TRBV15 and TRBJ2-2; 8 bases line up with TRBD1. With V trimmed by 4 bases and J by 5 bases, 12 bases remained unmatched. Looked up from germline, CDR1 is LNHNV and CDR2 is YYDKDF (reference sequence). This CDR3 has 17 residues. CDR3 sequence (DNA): TGTGCCACCAGCATCGACCCGGGACAGGCGGGGACCGGGGAGCTGTTTTTT. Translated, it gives CATSIDPGQAGTGELFF.

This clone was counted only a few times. CDR3 residues: CASSPGGYSNQPQHF. CDR3 nucleotide sequence: TGTGCCAGCAGCCCAGGGGGGTATAGCAATCAGCCCCAGCATTTT. The chain employs TRBV7-2 and TRBJ1-5; 7 positions agree with TRBD1. V gave up 5 bases and J gave up 0 bases; unmatched junction bases: 4. The germline CDR1 and CDR2 sequences are SGHTA and FQGNSA. The CDR3 loop spans 15 amino acids.

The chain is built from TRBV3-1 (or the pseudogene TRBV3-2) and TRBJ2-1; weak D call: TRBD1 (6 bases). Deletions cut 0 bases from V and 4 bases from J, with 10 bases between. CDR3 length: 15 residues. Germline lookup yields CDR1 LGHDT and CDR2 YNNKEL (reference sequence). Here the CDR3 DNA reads TGTGCCAGCAGCCAAGAAGGACAGCAATACAATGAGCAGTTCTTC. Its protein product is CASSQEGQQYNEQFF.

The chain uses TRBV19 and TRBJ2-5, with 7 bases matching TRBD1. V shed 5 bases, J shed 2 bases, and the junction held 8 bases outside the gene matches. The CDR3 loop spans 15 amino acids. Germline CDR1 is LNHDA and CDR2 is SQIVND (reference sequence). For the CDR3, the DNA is TGTGCCAGTAGTGCACTCAGACAGGGTCAAGAGACCCAGTACTTC. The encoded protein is CASSALRQGQETQYF.

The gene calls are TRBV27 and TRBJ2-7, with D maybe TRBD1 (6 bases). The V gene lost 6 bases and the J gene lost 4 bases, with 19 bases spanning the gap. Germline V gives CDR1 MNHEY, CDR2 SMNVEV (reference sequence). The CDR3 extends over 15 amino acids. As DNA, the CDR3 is TGTGCCAGCAGCGCAGGGGTGGGGACACAGTACGAGCAGTACTTC. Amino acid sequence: CASSAGVGTQYEQYF.

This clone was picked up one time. The CDR3 here is CASRISLHGQPQHF. The CDR3 bases are TGTGCCAGTAGGATCTCCCTCCACGGTCAGCCCCAGCATTTT. The chain is built from TRBV19 and TRBJ1-5, with D unclear. The CDR3 is 14 residues long. V gave up 6 bases and J gave up 6 bases, with 15 bases separating them. Germline values: CDR1 LNHDA, CDR2 SQIVND (reference sequence).